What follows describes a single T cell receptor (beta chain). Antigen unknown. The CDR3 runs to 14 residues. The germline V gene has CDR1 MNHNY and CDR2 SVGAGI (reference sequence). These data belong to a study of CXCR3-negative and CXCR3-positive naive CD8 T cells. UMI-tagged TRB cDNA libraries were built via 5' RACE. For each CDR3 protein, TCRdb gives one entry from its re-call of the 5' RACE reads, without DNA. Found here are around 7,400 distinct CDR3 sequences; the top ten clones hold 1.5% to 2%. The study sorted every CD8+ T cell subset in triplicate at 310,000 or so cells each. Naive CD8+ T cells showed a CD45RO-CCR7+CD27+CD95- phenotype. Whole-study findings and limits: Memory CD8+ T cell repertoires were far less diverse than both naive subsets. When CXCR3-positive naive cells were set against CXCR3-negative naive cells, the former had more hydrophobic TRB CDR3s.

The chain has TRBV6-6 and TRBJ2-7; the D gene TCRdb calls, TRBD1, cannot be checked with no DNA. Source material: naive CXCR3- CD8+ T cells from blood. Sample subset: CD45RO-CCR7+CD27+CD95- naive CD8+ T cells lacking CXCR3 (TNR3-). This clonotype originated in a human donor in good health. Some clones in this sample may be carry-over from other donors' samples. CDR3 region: CASSFLSRSYEQYF.